The T cell receptor beta chain under discussion was sequenced for a study of blood T cells in healthy people across ages. This clonotype was counted a few times. Its antigen is unknown. Overall study findings and caveats: A strong correlation was found between TCR beta diversity and the percentage of naive T cells. The long-lived group displayed more naive CD4+ cells, plus higher diversity, than the aged donors did. A roughly linear age-dependent decrease characterized TCR beta diversity per million T cells.

The CDR3 length is 16 residues. V was pared by 4 bases and J by 2 bases, with 8 bases of the junction left unmatched. CDR1 is SGHTA, CDR2 FQGNSA, per germline. A J-beta primer mix and a sample-barcoded 5' primer were used in a second PCR of about 6 to 12 cycles. TCRdb processed the 5' RACE reads anew with MiXCR; each CDR3 protein has one entry. The sample carries 1.5 million to 2 million distinct CDR3 sequences, 25% to 30% recorded once. Approximately 10 milliliters was the volume of peripheral blood drawn from each donor. J is TRBJ2-1 and V is TRBV7-2; 7 bases match TRBD2. The sequenced sample consisted of blood. The receptor's source is a woman in her 30s in good health. The CDR3 sequence is CASSSTGTTTYNEQFF. The CDR3 DNA reads as TGTGCCAGCAGCTCCACCGGGACTACCACCTACAATGAGCAGTTCTTC.